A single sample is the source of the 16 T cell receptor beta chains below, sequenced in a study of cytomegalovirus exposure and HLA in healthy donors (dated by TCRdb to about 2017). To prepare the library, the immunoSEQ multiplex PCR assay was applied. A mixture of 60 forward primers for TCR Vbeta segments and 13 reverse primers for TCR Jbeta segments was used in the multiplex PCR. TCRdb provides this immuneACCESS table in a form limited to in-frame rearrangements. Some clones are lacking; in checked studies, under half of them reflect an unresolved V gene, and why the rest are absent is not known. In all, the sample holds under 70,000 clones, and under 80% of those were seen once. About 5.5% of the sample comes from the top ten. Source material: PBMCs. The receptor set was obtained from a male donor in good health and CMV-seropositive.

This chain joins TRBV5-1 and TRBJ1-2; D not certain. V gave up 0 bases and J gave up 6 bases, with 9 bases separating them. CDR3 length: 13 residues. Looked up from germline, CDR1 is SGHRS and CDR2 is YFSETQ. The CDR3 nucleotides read TGCGCCAGCAGCTTGGCTCGTCGGGATGGCTACACCTTC. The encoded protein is CASSLARRDGYTF.

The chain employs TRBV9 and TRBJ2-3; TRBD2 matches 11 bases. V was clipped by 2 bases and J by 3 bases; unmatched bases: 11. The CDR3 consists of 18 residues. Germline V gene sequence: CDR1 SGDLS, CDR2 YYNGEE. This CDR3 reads CASSVGSGGAEVTDTQYF. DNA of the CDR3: TGTGCCAGCAGCGTCGGTAGCGGGGGGGCCGAGGTGACAGATACGCAGTATTTT.

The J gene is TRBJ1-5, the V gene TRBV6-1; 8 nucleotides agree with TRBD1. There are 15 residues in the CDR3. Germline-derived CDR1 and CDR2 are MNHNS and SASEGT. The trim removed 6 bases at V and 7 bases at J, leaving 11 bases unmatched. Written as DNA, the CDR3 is TGTGCCAGCAGCGGACAGGGTGATCTTAGGCAGCCCCAGCATTTT. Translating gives CASSGQGDLRQPQHF.

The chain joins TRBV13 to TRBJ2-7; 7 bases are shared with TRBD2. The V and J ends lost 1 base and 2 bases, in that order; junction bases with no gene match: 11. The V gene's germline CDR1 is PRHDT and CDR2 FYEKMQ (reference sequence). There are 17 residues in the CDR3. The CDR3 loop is CASSLEMGRGDPYEQYF. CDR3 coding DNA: TGTGCCAGCAGCTTAGAAATGGGACGGGGGGATCCCTACGAGCAGTACTTC.

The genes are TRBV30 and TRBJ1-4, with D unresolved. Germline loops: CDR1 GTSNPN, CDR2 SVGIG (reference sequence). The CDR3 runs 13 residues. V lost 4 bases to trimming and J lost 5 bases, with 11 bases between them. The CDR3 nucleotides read TGTGCCTGGAAGAGACATCTGAATGAAAAACTGTTTTTT. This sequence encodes CAWKRHLNEKLFF.

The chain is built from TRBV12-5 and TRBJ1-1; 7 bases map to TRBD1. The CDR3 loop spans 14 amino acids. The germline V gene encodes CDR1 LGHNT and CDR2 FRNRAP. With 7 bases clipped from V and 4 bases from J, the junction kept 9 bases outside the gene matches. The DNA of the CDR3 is TGTGCTAGTGCCCCCGACAGGGAGGTCACTGAAGCTTTCTTT. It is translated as CASAPDREVTEAFF.

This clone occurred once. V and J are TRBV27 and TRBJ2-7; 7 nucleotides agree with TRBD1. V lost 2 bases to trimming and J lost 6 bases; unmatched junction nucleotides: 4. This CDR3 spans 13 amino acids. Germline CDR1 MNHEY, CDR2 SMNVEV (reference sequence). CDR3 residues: CASSLTGDSEQYF. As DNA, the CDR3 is TGTGCCAGCAGTTTAACAGGGGACAGCGAGCAGTACTTC.

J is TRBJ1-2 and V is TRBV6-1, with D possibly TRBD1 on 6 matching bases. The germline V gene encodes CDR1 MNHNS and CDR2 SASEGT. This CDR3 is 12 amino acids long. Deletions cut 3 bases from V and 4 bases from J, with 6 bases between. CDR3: CASSDRGYGYTF. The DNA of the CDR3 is TGTGCCAGCAGTGACAGGGGCTATGGCTACACCTTC.

CDR3 coding DNA: TGTGCCAGCAGTTGGGGGTGGGACAGGCCCTACAATGAGCAGTTCTTC. Protein: CASSWGWDRPYNEQFF. The rearrangement uses TRBV6-5 and TRBJ2-1, with 8 bases matching TRBD1. V dropped 4 bases and J dropped 2; count of bases not matched to a gene: 7. Germline V gene sequence: CDR1 MNHEY, CDR2 SVGAGI. The CDR3 is 16 amino acids.

CDR3 DNA: TGTGCCAGCAGTTACTCGAGGCAGTCCTATAATTCACCCCTCCACTTT. Amino acids: CASSYSRQSYNSPLHF. This chain connects TRBV6-6 to TRBJ1-6; no definite D call. The CDR3 is 16 residues long. V lost 0 bases to trimming and J lost 1 base, with 7 bases between them. Looked up from germline, CDR1 is MNHNY and CDR2 is SVGAGI (reference sequence).

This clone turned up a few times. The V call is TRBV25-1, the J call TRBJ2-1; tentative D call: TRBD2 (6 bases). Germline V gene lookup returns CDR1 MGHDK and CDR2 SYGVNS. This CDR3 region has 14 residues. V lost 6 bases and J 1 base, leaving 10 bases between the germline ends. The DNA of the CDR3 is TGTGCCAGCAGCGGGGGACTGTCCTACAATGAGCAGTTCTTC. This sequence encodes CASSGGLSYNEQFF.

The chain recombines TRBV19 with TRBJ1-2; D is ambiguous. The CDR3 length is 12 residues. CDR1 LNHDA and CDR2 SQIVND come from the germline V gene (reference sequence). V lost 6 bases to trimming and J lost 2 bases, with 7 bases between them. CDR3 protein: CASRGRNYGYTF. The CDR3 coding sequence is TGTGCCAGTAGAGGCAGGAACTATGGCTACACCTTC.

The CDR3 coding sequence is TGCGCCAGCAGCCGGACAGGGGCCACAGATACGCAGTATTTT. Amino acids: CASSRTGATDTQYF. V is TRBV5-1 and J is TRBJ2-3; 9 nucleotides line up with TRBD1. The CDR3 has 14 amino acids. V lost 4 bases and J lost 2; bases outside the gene matches: 2. Germline V gives CDR1 SGHRS, CDR2 YFSETQ.

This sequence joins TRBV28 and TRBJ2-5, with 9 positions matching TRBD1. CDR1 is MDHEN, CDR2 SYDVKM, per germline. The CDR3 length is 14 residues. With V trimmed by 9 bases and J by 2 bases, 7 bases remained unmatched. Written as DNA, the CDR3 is TGTGCCAGTCCCGGGACAGGGCGACAAGAGACCCAGTACTTC. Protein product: CASPGTGRQETQYF.

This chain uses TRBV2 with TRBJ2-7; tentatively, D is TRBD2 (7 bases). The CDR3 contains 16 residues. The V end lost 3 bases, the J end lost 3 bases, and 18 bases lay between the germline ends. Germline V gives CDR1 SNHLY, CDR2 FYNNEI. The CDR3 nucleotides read TGTGCCAGCAGTGATGCGGGGGCCTTTCCCCTCTACGAGCAGTACTTC. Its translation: CASSDAGAFPLYEQYF.

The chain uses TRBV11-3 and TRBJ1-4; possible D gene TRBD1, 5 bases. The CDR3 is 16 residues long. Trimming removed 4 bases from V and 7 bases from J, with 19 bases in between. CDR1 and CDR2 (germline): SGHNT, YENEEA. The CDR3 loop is CASSSRYGGRGEKLFF. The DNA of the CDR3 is TGTGCCAGCAGCTCTAGGTACGGGGGACGCGGTGAAAAACTGTTTTTT.